This T cell receptor (beta chain) was sequenced during a study of vaccination effects on CD4 cells after COVID-19. At the level of the study: All study participants received two doses of BNT162b2 or mRNA-1273 vaccine.

This CDR3 is 14 amino acids long. V shed 5 bases and J 1 base; nucleotides not matched to a gene: 4. Germline CDR1 MNHNY, CDR2 SVGAGI (reference sequence). Study results and caveats: Common cold coronaviruses were cross-recognized by only 1 of 255 vaccine-induced clones in healthy vaccinees. Late after vaccination, infection- and vaccine-induced clones showed marked clonal contraction. Convalescent patients were scarce, and early post-infection timepoints were absent.

Using immunoSEQ multiplex PCR, the repertoire was profiled, and TCRdb retains in-frame clones only, with some absent. This table has about 27,000 clones, around 70% appearing once. For this clone: Its specificity is not known.

Peptide-pool stimulation followed by sequencing identified expanded antigen-specific CD4+ clonotypes in the ViraFEST assay. Following a roughly 11-day culture, CD4+ T cells were purified. Negative nucleocapsid antibody tests before and after vaccination confirmed no previous SARS-CoV-2 infection. The chain has TRBV6-6 and TRBJ1-1; 7 nucleotides match TRBD1. Specimen: CD4+ T cells from PBMCs cultured with SARS-CoV-2 spike peptides, collected before COVID-19 vaccination. The sequence was obtained from a human donor who received a COVID-19 vaccine. The CDR3 nucleotides read TGTGCCAGCAGTCGTGGGACAGCGAACACTGAAGCTTTCTTT. Translated: CASSRGTANTEAFF.